These 31 T cell receptor beta chains share one sample of origin, sequenced in a study of blood T cell repertoires in COVID-19. Libraries were prepared by immunoSEQ multiplex PCR; TCRdb keeps only in-frame clonotypes and omits some of them. The sample lists about 100,000 clones, roughly nine tenths occurring once. The material sequenced was peripheral blood. The origin of the receptors is a man aged 45-65 years with acute or convalescent COVID-19.

CDR3 in amino acids: CSVDGSDWAGETQYF. In DNA form, the CDR3 reads TGCAGCGTTGACGGTTCGGACTGGGCGGGGGAGACCCAGTACTTC. The genes are TRBV29-1 and TRBJ2-5, with a possible D match to TRBD2 (6 bases). Trimming took off 3 bases at V and 5 bases at J, with 19 bases between the two ends. The CDR3 extends over 15 amino acids. CDR1 is SQVTM and CDR2 is ANQGSEA in the germline V gene.

Only a few counts were recorded for this clone. The chain recombines TRBV6-4 with TRBJ2-1, with 8 bases matching TRBD2. The germline gives CDR1 MRHNA, CDR2 SNTAGT. The CDR3 is made up of 16 amino acids. The junction had 2 bases not matched to a gene; V was cut back by 1 base and J by 0 bases. The chain's CDR3 is CASSDWSGSSYNEQFF. CDR3 bases: TGTGCCAGCAGTGACTGGAGCGGGAGCTCCTACAATGAGCAGTTCTTC.

The chain carries TRBV6-6 and TRBJ2-5; 9 bases are shared with TRBD1. The CDR3 runs 16 residues. V lost 2 bases to trimming and J lost 2 bases; unmatched junction nucleotides: 6. Per germline, CDR1 MNHNY and CDR2 SVGAGI (reference sequence). This chain's CDR3 is CASSYIQGAGQETQYF. CDR3 coding DNA: TGTGCCAGCAGTTACATACAGGGGGCCGGGCAAGAGACCCAGTACTTC.

The rearrangement joins TRBV9 to TRBJ2-1, with 10 bases aligning to TRBD2. The CDR3 is 17 amino acids. With 0 bases clipped from V and 4 bases from J, the junction kept 7 bases outside the gene matches. CDR1 and CDR2 from the germline V gene are SGDLS and YYNGEE. The CDR3 reads CASSVDPSGGLYNEQFF. CDR3 coding DNA: TGTGCCAGCAGCGTAGATCCTAGCGGGGGATTATACAATGAGCAGTTCTTC.

The rearrangement links TRBV18 to TRBJ1-1; D gene unclear. V dropped 4 bases and J dropped 1 base, with 4 bases sitting between them. The CDR3 runs 12 residues. Germline CDR1 reads KGHSH; CDR2 reads LQKENI. The CDR3: CASSLQNTEAFF. CDR3 nucleotides: TGTGCCAGCTCACTACAGAACACTGAAGCTTTCTTT.

The rearrangement joins TRBV11-2 to TRBJ1-2; no definite D call. Germline CDR1 SGHAT, CDR2 FQNNGV. The V gene lost 0 bases and the J gene lost 3 bases, with 14 bases spanning the gap. This CDR3 is 16 amino acids long. The CDR3 DNA reads TGTGCCAGCAGCTTAGAGGCTGAATCCGGGTACTATGGCTACACCTTC. Its protein is CASSLEAESGYYGYTF. The entire variable domain, with the rest obtained from reference TRBV11-2 and TRBJ1-2, is as follows: EAGVAQSPRYKIIEKRQSVAFWCNPISGHATLYWYQQILGQGPKLLIQFQNNGVVDDSQLPKDRFSAERLKGVDSTLKIQPAKLEDSAVYLCASSLEAESGYYGYTFGSGTRLTVV.

The chain joins TRBV4-1 to TRBJ1-6, with 8 bases aligning to TRBD1. V was clipped by 3 bases and J by 5 bases; unmatched bases: 6. CDR1 MGHRA and CDR2 YSYEKL come from the germline V gene. There are 16 residues in the CDR3. CDR3 nucleotides: TGCGCCAGCAGCCAGAGACAGGGGCCGGATAATTCACCCCTCCACTTT. Translating gives CASSQRQGPDNSPLHF.

This chain connects TRBV5-1 to TRBJ2-7; TRBD1 agrees at 8 bases. V lost 9 bases and J lost 0; bases outside the gene matches: 11. CDR1 and CDR2 from the germline V gene are SGHRS and YFSETQ. The CDR3 has 15 residues. In DNA, the CDR3 is TGCGCCACGCAAAGGACGACAGGGGACTCCTACGAGCAGTACTTC. It encodes CATQRTTGDSYEQYF. The variable domain in full, with the rest retrieved from reference TRBV5-1 and TRBJ2-7, is KAGVTQTPRYLIKTRGQQVTLSCSPISGHRSVSWYQQTPGQGLQFLFEYFSETQRNKGNFPGRFSGRQFSNSRSEMNVSTLELGDSALYLCATQRTTGDSYEQYFGPGTRLTVT.

The gene calls are TRBV5-6 and TRBJ1-2; TRBD1 matches 7 bases. The germline gives CDR1 SGHDT, CDR2 YYEEEE. J was trimmed by 5 bases and V by 0 bases; bases with no gene match: 4. The CDR3 sequence is 14 residues long. CDR3 nucleotides: TGTGCCAGCAGCTTGGCTGGGACAGATTATGGCTACACCTTC. Protein product: CASSLAGTDYGYTF.

CDR3 nucleotides: TGTGCCAGCAGCTTGGACAGCAACTACTATGGCTACACCTTC. Amino acid sequence: CASSLDSNYYGYTF. The chain is built from TRBV7-2 and TRBJ1-2, with TRBD1 as a possible D gene (6 bases). The CDR3 is made up of 14 amino acids. The germline CDR1 and CDR2 sequences are SGHTA and FQGNSA. V dropped 3 bases and J dropped 3 bases, with 11 bases sitting between them.

This chain joins TRBV25-1 and TRBJ2-1; D is uncertain. CDR3 length equals 16 residues. The V gene lost 2 bases and the J gene lost 4 bases, with 15 bases spanning the gap. CDR1 is MGHDK, CDR2 SYGVNS, per germline. CDR3 bases: TGTGCCAGCAGTGAAGACACTGTAACGTTGTACAATGAGCAGTTCTTC. This gives the protein CASSEDTVTLYNEQFF.

The V and J genes are TRBV11-2 and TRBJ2-7; D uncertain. Germline V lookup: CDR1 SGHAT, CDR2 FQNNGV. V was trimmed by 5 bases and J by 6 bases, leaving 8 bases between them. The CDR3 runs to 11 residues. Here the CDR3 reads CASSRVAEQYF. The CDR3, as DNA: TGTGCCAGCAGCCGGGTTGCCGAGCAGTACTTC. The entire variable domain, with the rest obtained from reference TRBV11-2 and TRBJ2-7, is as follows: EAGVAQSPRYKIIEKRQSVAFWCNPISGHATLYWYQQILGQGPKLLIQFQNNGVVDDSQLPKDRFSAERLKGVDSTLKIQPAKLEDSAVYLCASSRVAEQYFGPGTRLTVT.

V is TRBV28 and J is TRBJ1-1, with TRBD1 matching over 9 bases. There are 16 residues in the CDR3. CDR1 MDHEN and CDR2 SYDVKM come from the germline V gene. Trimming at V came to 4 bases and at J to 0 bases, leaving 6 bases not matched to a gene. CDR3 DNA: TGTGCCAGCAGTTCGGGGACAGGGCCCATGAACACTGAAGCTTTCTTT. Translation gives CASSSGTGPMNTEAFF.

The chain links TRBV4-3 to TRBJ2-2; no reliable D call. The CDR3 totals 15 residues. V lost 4 bases and J 5 bases, leaving 14 bases between the germline ends. Looked up from germline, CDR1 is LGHNA and CDR2 is YSLEER. DNA for the CDR3: TGCGCCAGCAGCCCTTCAAAGACTCTGACCGGGGAGCTGTTTTTT. Its protein is CASSPSKTLTGELFF.

This rearrangement joins TRBV12-3 or TRBV12-4 to TRBJ2-2, with D possibly matching TRBD1 (6 bases). The CDR3 covers 13 residues. Trimming left V 8 bases short and J 3 bases short, with 10 bases between. The CDR3, as DNA: TGTGCCAGCCGCAGGGGATACACCGGGGAGCTGTTTTTT. Its translation: CASRRGYTGELFF.

The CDR3 DNA reads as TGTGCCAGCAGCGCGCTACAGGGTTCCGGGGAGCTGTTTTTT. As protein: CASSALQGSGELFF. The chain carries TRBV9 and TRBJ2-2; the D gene is possibly TRBD1 (6 bases). The CDR3 length is 14 residues. Germline lookup yields CDR1 SGDLS and CDR2 YYNGEE. V lost 3 bases to trimming and J lost 6 bases, with 12 bases between them.

The gene calls are TRBV27 and TRBJ1-2; TRBD1 might be the D (6 bases). Germline CDR1 and CDR2: MNHEY and SMNVEV (reference sequence). The CDR3 runs to 14 residues. The V gene lost 2 bases and the J gene lost 2 bases, with 9 bases spanning the gap. The DNA for the CDR3 is TGTGCCAGCAGTTTAAGGCAGGGGAACTATGGCTACACCTTC. Its protein product is CASSLRQGNYGYTF.

The J gene is TRBJ2-2, the V gene TRBV15, with a weak D call TRBD1 (5 bases). Trimming left V 0 bases short and J 1 base short, with 15 bases between. Germline CDR1 is LNHNV and CDR2 is YYDKDF (reference sequence). The CDR3 runs 18 residues. In DNA form, the CDR3 reads TGTGCCACCAGCAGAGATCGTAGGATAACAGGGAACACCGGGGAGCTGTTTTTT. Its translation: CATSRDRRITGNTGELFF. Full variable domain (missing parts from reference TRBV15 and TRBJ2-2): DAMVIQNPRYQVTQFGKPVTLSCSQTLNHNVMYWYQQKSSQAPKLLFHYYDKDFNNEADTPDNFQSRRPNTSFCFLDIRSPGLGDTAMYLCATSRDRRITGNTGELFFGEGSRLTVL.

V usage is TRBV6-2 or TRBV6-3 and J usage is TRBJ2-7; tentative D call: TRBD2 (5 bases). This CDR3 spans 14 amino acids. Germline assignment: CDR1 MNHEY and CDR2 SVGEGT. V was cut by 0 bases and J by 3 bases, with 9 bases left in between. CDR3 nucleotides: TGTGCCAGCAGTTACTCGTACGGGGACTACGAGCAGTACTTC. As protein: CASSYSYGDYEQYF.

V and J are TRBV5-4 and TRBJ2-3; D might be TRBD2 (5 bases). V was trimmed by 0 bases and J by 0 bases, leaving 11 bases between them. Germline CDR1 SGHNT, CDR2 YYREEE (reference sequence). CDR3 length equals 16 residues. This CDR3 reads CASSLAAGGSTDTQYF. Here the CDR3 DNA reads TGTGCCAGCAGCTTGGCCGCAGGCGGGAGCACAGATACGCAGTATTTT.

The V and J genes are TRBV2 and TRBJ1-1, with D unresolved. The CDR3 has 13 residues. Between the trimmed V and J ends, which lost 3 bases and 2 bases, there was a span of 7 bases. Germline CDR1 and CDR2: SNHLY and FYNNEI. The DNA of the CDR3 is TGTGCCAGCAGTGATTCTGTAAACACTGAAGCTTTCTTT. This encodes CASSDSVNTEAFF.

The V gene is TRBV4-1, the J gene TRBJ1-2, with a possible D match to TRBD1 (6 bases). Germline V gene lookup returns CDR1 MGHRA and CDR2 YSYEKL. Trimming stripped 0 bases from V and 3 bases from J, with 8 bases between. The CDR3 is 14 residues long. The CDR3 sequence is CASSQDRGHYGYTF. CDR3 nucleotide sequence: TGCGCCAGCAGCCAAGACAGGGGTCACTATGGCTACACCTTC.

This chain uses TRBV19 with TRBJ1-2, with 8 positions matching TRBD1. Germline CDR1 is LNHDA and CDR2 is SQIVND (reference sequence). The ends lost 0 bases at V and 7 bases at J; junction bases unmatched: 7. The CDR3 has 15 amino acids. DNA of the CDR3: TGTGCCAGTAGTATAGAGATGACAGGGGAAACTGGCTACACCTTC. It specifies CASSIEMTGETGYTF. Filled out from reference TRBV19 and TRBJ1-2, the complete variable domain reads DGGITQSPKYLFRKEGQNVTLSCEQNLNHDAMYWYRQDPGQGLRLIYYSQIVNDFQKGDIAEGYSVSREKKESFPLTVTSAQKNPTAFYLCASSIEMTGETGYTFGSGTRLTVV.

The chain employs TRBV18 and TRBJ1-5, with 8 bases fitting TRBD1. V was clipped by 1 base and J by 4 bases; unmatched bases: 6. Germline V gene sequence: CDR1 KGHSH, CDR2 LQKENI. The CDR3 length is 16 residues. The CDR3 bases are TGTGCCAGCTCACCACGGGAAACAGGGGGAAATCAGCCCCAGCATTTT. Its translation is CASSPRETGGNQPQHF.

The CDR3 DNA reads as TGTGCCAGCAAGGTGGGACAGCGAGTCTACGAGCAGTACTTC. Protein sequence: CASKVGQRVYEQYF. This chain connects TRBV28 to TRBJ2-7; TRBD1 agrees at 7 bases. J was trimmed by 3 bases and V by 7 bases; bases with no gene match: 9. CDR1 is MDHEN, CDR2 SYDVKM, per germline. The CDR3 totals 14 residues.

The chain couples TRBV10-3 to TRBJ1-1, with D possibly being TRBD1 (6 bases). The V end was cut by 5 bases, the J end by 5 bases, with 21 bases between. From germline, CDR1 is ENHRY and CDR2 SYGVKD. CDR3 length: 16 residues. CDR3 residues: CAISPLDSPGHTEAFF. DNA of the CDR3: TGTGCCATCAGTCCCCTGGACAGCCCAGGTCATACTGAAGCTTTCTTT.

The chain is built from TRBV7-6 and TRBJ1-2; TRBD1 matches at 9 bases. CDR3 length: 15 amino acids. Germline values: CDR1 SGHVS, CDR2 FNYEAQ. J lost 6 bases, V lost 5 bases, and 10 bases had no gene match. The CDR3 loop is CASSTEGTGLHGYTF. DNA for the CDR3: TGTGCCAGCAGCACCGAAGGGACAGGGCTACATGGCTACACCTTC.

This clone occurred a few times. Other nucleotide sequences in the sample specify the same CDR3. DNA of the CDR3: TGTGCCAGCAGTCCCCGACAGGGAAACTATGGCTACACCTTC. This encodes CASSPRQGNYGYTF. The chain uses TRBV27 and TRBJ1-2, with TRBD1 matching over 7 bases. The CDR3 is 14 residues long. In germline, CDR1 is MNHEY, CDR2 SMNVEV (reference sequence). V lost 5 bases and J lost 2; bases outside the gene matches: 5.

In this sample, this clone turned up once. CDR3 loop: CASSDTTLYSNQPQHF. DNA for the CDR3: TGTGCCAGTAGCGACACGACATTGTATAGCAATCAGCCCCAGCATTTT. The chain carries TRBV19 and TRBJ1-5; D gene ambiguous. V lost 6 bases and J lost 0, with 15 bases in between. Germline assignment: CDR1 LNHDA and CDR2 SQIVND (reference sequence). The CDR3 is 16 residues long.

This rearrangement joins TRBV5-1 to TRBJ1-1; possibly TRBD1 for D (6 bases). Germline values: CDR1 SGHRS, CDR2 YFSETQ. This CDR3 is built from 15 residues. With 3 bases removed from V and 1 base from J, the gap between germline ends came to 13 bases. The CDR3 here is CASSYEQGWNTEAFF. DNA of the CDR3: TGCGCCAGCAGCTACGAACAGGGTTGGAACACTGAAGCTTTCTTT.

The chain links TRBV5-1 to TRBJ1-4, with D possibly TRBD1 on 5 matching bases. This CDR3 is built from 14 residues. Germline values: CDR1 SGHRS, CDR2 YFSETQ. V was shortened by 3 bases and J by 13 bases, with 19 bases between the two germline ends. The CDR3 is CASSSAQVPPALFF. The CDR3 DNA is TGCGCCAGCAGCTCAGCACAGGTGCCTCCGGCACTGTTTTTT.